The 18 T cell receptor beta chains below come from one sample, sequenced in a study of cytomegalovirus exposure and HLA in healthy donors (dated by TCRdb to the late 2010s). Library generation was performed with the immunoSEQ multiplex PCR assay. A mixture of 60 forward primers for TCR Vbeta segments and 13 reverse primers for TCR Jbeta segments was used in the multiplex PCR. As stored in TCRdb, this immuneACCESS dataset retains in-frame rearrangements with V and J assigned. A fraction of the clones does not appear; measured against another copy, unresolved V genes explain less than half of the discrepancy, and the remainder lacks a known reason. Present in this sample are about 150,000 clones, approximately 68% of which were seen just once. Almost 4.5% of the sample goes to the ten largest clones. Input material: PBMCs. The receptor set was obtained from a man aged 55 to 69 in good health and CMV-seronegative.

V is TRBV10-1 and J is TRBJ2-1; tentative D call: TRBD1 (5 bases). CDR1 WNHNN and CDR2 SYGVQD come from the germline V gene (reference sequence). This CDR3 is built from 12 residues. V lost 3 bases to trimming and J lost 11 bases, with 11 bases between them. CDR3 DNA: TGCGCCAGCAGTGAAGGGCGGACACAGCAGTTCTTC. Translated, it gives CASSEGRTQQFF.

V and J are TRBV29-1 and TRBJ2-7, with unresolved D. Trimming stripped 4 bases from V and 3 bases from J, with 10 bases between. The germline CDR1 and CDR2 sequences are SQVTM and ANQGSEA. The CDR3 has 12 residues. The CDR3: CSVGELRYEQYF. In DNA form, the CDR3 reads TGCAGCGTTGGTGAACTACGCTACGAGCAGTACTTC.

J is TRBJ2-7 and V is TRBV28, with D possibly matching TRBD1 (6 bases). Per the germline V gene, CDR1 is MDHEN and CDR2 is SYDVKM. CDR3 length: 14 amino acids. The ends were cut back, 6 bases at V and 1 base at J, with 13 bases in the middle. CDR3 sequence reads: CASSIRQESYEQYF. Here the CDR3 DNA reads TGTGCCAGCAGCATTCGACAGGAGTCCTACGAGCAGTACTTC.

The rearrangement links TRBV18 to TRBJ1-5; D is undetermined. From germline, CDR1 is KGHSH and CDR2 LQKENI. V was cut by 2 bases and J by 0 bases, with 17 bases left in between. The CDR3 loop spans 18 amino acids. CDR3 amino acids: CASSPISGSHYSNQPQHF. In DNA, the CDR3 is TGTGCCAGCTCACCAATCAGCGGCAGTCATTATAGCAATCAGCCCCAGCATTTT. Using reference TRBV18 and TRBJ1-5 for the parts outside the CDR3, the full variable domain is NAGVMQNPRHLVRRRGQEARLRCSPMKGHSHVYWYRQLPEEGLKFMVYLQKENIIDESGMPKERFSAEFPKEGPSILRIQQVVRGDSAAYFCASSPISGSHYSNQPQHFGDGTRLSIL.

The chain combines TRBV5-8 with TRBJ1-1; 8 bases fit TRBD1. The ends lost 4 bases at V and 3 bases at J; junction bases unmatched: 8. Germline CDR1 and CDR2: SGHTS and YDEGEE. This CDR3 has 15 amino acids. CDR3 region: CASSGTGGIYTEAFF. The CDR3 nucleotides are TGTGCCAGCAGCGGGACAGGAGGGATTTACACTGAAGCTTTCTTT.

The chain carries TRBV6-1 and TRBJ2-7, with a possible D match to TRBD2 (6 bases). CDR3 length equals 15 residues. Germline CDR1 is MNHNS and CDR2 is SASEGT. The V end lost 2 bases, the J end lost 2 bases, and 13 bases lay between the germline ends. The CDR3 is CASSELGGAAYEQYF. CDR3 bases: TGTGCCAGCAGTGAATTGGGCGGGGCCGCCTACGAGCAGTACTTC.

This rearrangement joins TRBV5-1 to TRBJ2-7, with D tentatively TRBD2 (5 bases). V dropped 0 bases and J dropped 3 bases, with 7 bases sitting between them. The germline gives CDR1 SGHRS, CDR2 YFSETQ. The CDR3 loop spans 13 amino acids. CDR3 protein: CASSLVSGYEQYF. The CDR3 bases are TGCGCCAGCAGCTTGGTGAGCGGCTACGAGCAGTACTTC.

The V and J genes are TRBV28 and TRBJ2-2, with a weak D call TRBD2 (6 bases). The CDR3 contains 15 residues. Germline V gene lookup returns CDR1 MDHEN and CDR2 SYDVKM. Between the trimmed V and J ends, which lost 3 bases and 6 bases, there was a span of 14 bases. The CDR3: CASSLASESAGELFF. The CDR3 nucleotides read TGTGCCAGCAGTTTGGCTAGCGAGTCAGCCGGGGAGCTGTTTTTT.

As to this clone: A read error may produce the germline difference seen at one junction end. The V call is TRBV7-6, the J call TRBJ1-2, with D uncertain. The CDR3 has 15 residues. Germline CDR1 is SGHVS and CDR2 is FNYEAQ. CDR3 nucleotides: TGTGCCAGCAGCTTAGCGACATCAACCAGGAGGGAAGTCTCCTTC. As protein: CASSLATSTRREVSF.

The table lists this clone with a count of one. The J gene is TRBJ2-1, the V gene TRBV18; 12 bases agree with TRBD1. The CDR3 consists of 16 residues. Germline V gene lookup returns CDR1 KGHSH and CDR2 LQKENI. Trimming cost V 4 bases and J 5 bases; bases outside gene matches: 6. CDR3 nucleotide sequence: TGTGCCAGCTCACAATTGGGACAGGGGGCGCACAATGAGCAGTTCTTC. Protein product: CASSQLGQGAHNEQFF. The whole variable domain, remainder taken from reference TRBV18 and TRBJ2-1, is NAGVMQNPRHLVRRRGQEARLRCSPMKGHSHVYWYRQLPEEGLKFMVYLQKENIIDESGMPKERFSAEFPKEGPSILRIQQVVRGDSAAYFCASSQLGQGAHNEQFFGPGTRLTVL.

This chain connects TRBV6-1 to TRBJ1-1, with D perhaps matching TRBD1 (6 bases). Germline lookup yields CDR1 MNHNS and CDR2 SASEGT. Trimming took off 1 base at V and 3 bases at J, with 15 bases between the two ends. The CDR3 loop spans 16 amino acids. The CDR3 sequence: CASSEVVEGGDTEAFF. The CDR3, as DNA: TGTGCCAGCAGTGAAGTTGTGGAAGGGGGGGACACTGAAGCTTTCTTT.

This chain links TRBV19 with TRBJ2-7; TRBD1 matches at 8 bases. Germline loops: CDR1 LNHDA, CDR2 SQIVND (reference sequence). The CDR3 extends over 16 amino acids. The V segment lost 3 bases and the J segment 1 base; nucleotides outside the gene matches: 8. The CDR3 region has the DNA TGTGCCAGTAGTATCACGCGACAGGGGAGATCCTACGAGCAGTACTTC. Its protein product is CASSITRQGRSYEQYF.

This chain uses TRBV5-1 with TRBJ2-3; 7 positions agree with TRBD1. CDR3 length: 17 amino acids. Per germline, CDR1 SGHRS and CDR2 YFSETQ. Trimming cost V 5 bases and J 0 bases; bases outside gene matches: 12. CDR3 residues: CASRQTYRGTSTDTQYF. Written as DNA, the CDR3 is TGCGCCAGCAGACAAACTTACAGGGGCACTAGCACAGATACGCAGTATTTT. Combining the CDR3 with reference TRBV5-1 and TRBJ2-3 gives the whole variable domain KAGVTQTPRYLIKTRGQQVTLSCSPISGHRSVSWYQQTPGQGLQFLFEYFSETQRNKGNFPGRFSGRQFSNSRSEMNVSTLELGDSALYLCASRQTYRGTSTDTQYFGPGTRLTVL.

J is TRBJ2-1 and V is TRBV29-1, with 15 nucleotides matching TRBD2. The CDR3 loop spans 14 amino acids. V lost 3 bases and J lost 12; bases outside the gene matches: 6. Germline CDR1 is SQVTM and CDR2 is ANQGSEA. The CDR3 bases are TGCAGCGTTGAGCCGGGACTAGCGGGAGGAGCGCAGTTCTTC. This sequence encodes CSVEPGLAGGAQFF.

The rearrangement links TRBV5-1 to TRBJ2-7, with no clear D. CDR3 length equals 13 residues. Trimming cost V 4 bases and J 0 bases, with 8 bases left between them. The germline V gene has CDR1 SGHRS and CDR2 YFSETQ. The CDR3 DNA reads TGCGCCAGCAGCCTCACCTACTCCTACGAGCAGTACTTC. It yields the protein CASSLTYSYEQYF.

The chain is built from TRBV2 and TRBJ2-5; TRBD1 matches 7 bases. The junction had 2 bases not matched to a gene; V was cut back by 3 bases and J by 4 bases. The CDR3 runs 13 residues. Germline V CDR1 and CDR2: SNHLY, FYNNEI. The CDR3 DNA reads TGTGCCAGCAGTGAGAGGGGGCGAGAGACCCAGTACTTC. Protein sequence: CASSERGRETQYF.

The chain is built from TRBV9 and TRBJ2-3; 8 nucleotides line up with TRBD2. With 2 bases clipped from V and 5 bases from J, the junction kept 4 bases outside the gene matches. Germline CDR1 SGDLS, CDR2 YYNGEE. The length of the CDR3 is 14 residues. The CDR3 sequence: CASSVSGARDTQYF. The CDR3 nucleotides are TGTGCCAGCAGCGTTAGCGGGGCTAGAGATACGCAGTATTTT.

This CDR3 reads CASREMGLAGRTDTQYF. The CDR3 bases are TGTGCCAGCAGGGAAATGGGACTAGCGGGACGCACAGATACGCAGTATTTT. This chain links TRBV28 with TRBJ2-3, with 13 nucleotides matching TRBD2. Looked up from germline, CDR1 is MDHEN and CDR2 is SYDVKM. The V gene end was trimmed by 6 bases and the J gene end by 1 base; junction bases not matched to a gene: 7. The CDR3 length is 17 residues.